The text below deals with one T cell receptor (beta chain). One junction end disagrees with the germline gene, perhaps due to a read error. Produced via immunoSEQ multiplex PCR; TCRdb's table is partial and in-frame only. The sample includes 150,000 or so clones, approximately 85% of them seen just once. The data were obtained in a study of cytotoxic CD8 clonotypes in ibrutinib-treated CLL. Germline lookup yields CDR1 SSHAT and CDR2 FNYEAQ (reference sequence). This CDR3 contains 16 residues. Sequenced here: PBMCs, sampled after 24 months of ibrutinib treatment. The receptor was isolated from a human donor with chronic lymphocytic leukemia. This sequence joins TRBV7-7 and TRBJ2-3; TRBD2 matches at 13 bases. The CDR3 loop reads CASSRGLAGVSDTQYF. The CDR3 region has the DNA TGTGCTAGCAGCCGCGGACTAGCGGGAGTGTCAGATACGCAGTATTTT.